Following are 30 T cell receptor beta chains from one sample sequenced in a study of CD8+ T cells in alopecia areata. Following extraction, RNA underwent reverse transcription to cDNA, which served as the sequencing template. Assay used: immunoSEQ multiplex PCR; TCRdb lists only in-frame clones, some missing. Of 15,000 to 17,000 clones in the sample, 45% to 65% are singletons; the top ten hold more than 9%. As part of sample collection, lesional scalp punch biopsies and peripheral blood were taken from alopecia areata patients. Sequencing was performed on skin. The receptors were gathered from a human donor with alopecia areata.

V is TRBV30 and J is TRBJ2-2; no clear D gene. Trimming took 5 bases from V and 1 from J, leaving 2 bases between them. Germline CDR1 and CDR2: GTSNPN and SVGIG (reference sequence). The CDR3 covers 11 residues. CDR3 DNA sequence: TGTGCCTGGGAGAACACCGGGGAGCTGTTTTTT. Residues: CAWENTGELFF.

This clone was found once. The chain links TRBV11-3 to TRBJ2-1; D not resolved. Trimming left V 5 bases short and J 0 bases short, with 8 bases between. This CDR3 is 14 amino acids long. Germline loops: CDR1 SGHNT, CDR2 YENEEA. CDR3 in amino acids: CASSLWSSYNEQFF. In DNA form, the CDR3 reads TGTGCCAGCAGCCTCTGGAGCTCCTACAATGAGCAGTTCTTC.

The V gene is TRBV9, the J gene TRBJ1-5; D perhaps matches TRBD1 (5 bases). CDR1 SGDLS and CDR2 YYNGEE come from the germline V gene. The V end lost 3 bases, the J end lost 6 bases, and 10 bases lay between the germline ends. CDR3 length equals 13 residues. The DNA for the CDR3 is TGTGCCAGCAGCGAGCAGGGTATTCAGCCCCAGCATTTT. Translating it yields CASSEQGIQPQHF.

Here the CDR3 reads CASSLRQTSNTEAFF. In DNA, the CDR3 is TGTGCCAGCAGCTTAAGGCAGACTAGCAACACTGAAGCTTTCTTT. The chain links TRBV5-6 to TRBJ1-1; D uncertain. The V end lost 2 bases, the J end lost 2 bases, and 13 bases lay between the germline ends. The V gene's germline CDR1 is SGHDT and CDR2 YYEEEE. This CDR3 region has 15 residues. Filled out from reference TRBV5-6 and TRBJ1-1, the complete variable domain reads DAGVTQSPTHLIKTRGQQVTLRCSPKSGHDTVSWYQQALGQGPQFIFQYYEEEERQRGNFPDRFSGHQFPNYSSELNVNALLLGDSALYLCASSLRQTSNTEAFFGQGTRLTVV.

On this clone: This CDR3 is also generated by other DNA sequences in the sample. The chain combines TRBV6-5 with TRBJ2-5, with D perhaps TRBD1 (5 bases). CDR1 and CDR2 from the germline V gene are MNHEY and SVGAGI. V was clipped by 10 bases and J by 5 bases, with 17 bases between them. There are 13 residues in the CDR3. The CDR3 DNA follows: TGTGCCACATTAACCAGGGCGCCGGAGACCCAGTACTTC. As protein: CATLTRAPETQYF.

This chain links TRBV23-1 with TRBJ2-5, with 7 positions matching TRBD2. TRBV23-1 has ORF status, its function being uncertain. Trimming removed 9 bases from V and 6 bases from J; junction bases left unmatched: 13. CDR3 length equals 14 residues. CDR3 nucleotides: TGCGCCAGTGAGACTAGCTTGTTTATGAAGACCCAGTACTTC. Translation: CASETSLFMKTQYF.

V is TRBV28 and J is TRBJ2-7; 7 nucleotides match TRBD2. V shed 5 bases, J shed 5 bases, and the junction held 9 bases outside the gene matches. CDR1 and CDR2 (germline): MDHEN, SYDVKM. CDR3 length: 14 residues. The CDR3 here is CASSTQRGADEQYF. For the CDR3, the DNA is TGTGCCAGCAGTACGCAGCGGGGTGCGGACGAGCAGTACTTC.

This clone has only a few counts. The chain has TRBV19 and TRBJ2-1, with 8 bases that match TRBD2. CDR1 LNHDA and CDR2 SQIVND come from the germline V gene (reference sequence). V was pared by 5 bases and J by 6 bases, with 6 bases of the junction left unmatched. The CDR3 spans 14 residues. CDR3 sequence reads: CASSPAGLANEQFF. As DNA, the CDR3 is TGTGCCAGTAGTCCCGCCGGACTAGCCAATGAGCAGTTCTTC.

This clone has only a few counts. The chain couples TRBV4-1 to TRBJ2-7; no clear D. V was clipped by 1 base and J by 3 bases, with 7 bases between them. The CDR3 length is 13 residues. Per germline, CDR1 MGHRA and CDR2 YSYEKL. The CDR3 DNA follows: TGCGCCAGCAGCCAAGGAGGTTACTACGAGCAGTACTTC. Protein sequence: CASSQGGYYEQYF.

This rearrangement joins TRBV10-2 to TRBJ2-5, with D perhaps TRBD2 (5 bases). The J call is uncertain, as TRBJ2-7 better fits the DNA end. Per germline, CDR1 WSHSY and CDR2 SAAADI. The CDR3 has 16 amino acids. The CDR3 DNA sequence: TGCGCCAGCAGTGAGTTGAGGGAGTCGAGCGCCTACGAGCAGTACTTC. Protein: CASSELRESSAYEQYF.

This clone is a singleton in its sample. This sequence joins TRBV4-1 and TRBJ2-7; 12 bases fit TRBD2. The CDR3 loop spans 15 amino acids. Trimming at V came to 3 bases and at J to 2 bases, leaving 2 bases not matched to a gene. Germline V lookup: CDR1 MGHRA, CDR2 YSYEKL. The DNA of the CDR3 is TGCGCCAGCAGCCACCTAGCGGGAGGGGCCTACGAGCAGTACTTC. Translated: CASSHLAGGAYEQYF.

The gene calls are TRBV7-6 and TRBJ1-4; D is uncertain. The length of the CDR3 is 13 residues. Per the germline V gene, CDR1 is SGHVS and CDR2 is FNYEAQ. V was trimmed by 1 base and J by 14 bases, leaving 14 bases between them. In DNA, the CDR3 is TGTGCCAGCAGCTTAGAATGGGGTGGGATGCTGTTTTTT. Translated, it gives CASSLEWGGMLFF.

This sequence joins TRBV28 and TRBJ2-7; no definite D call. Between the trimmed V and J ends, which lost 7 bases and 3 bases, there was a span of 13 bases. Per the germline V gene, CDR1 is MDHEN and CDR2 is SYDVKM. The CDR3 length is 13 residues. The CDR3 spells CASTLGPVYEQYF. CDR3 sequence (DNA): TGTGCCAGCACCTTGGGCCCGGTCTACGAGCAGTACTTC. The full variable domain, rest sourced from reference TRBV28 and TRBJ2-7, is DVKVTQSSRYLVKRTGEKVFLECVQDMDHENMFWYRQDPGLGLRLIYFSYDVKMKEKGDIPEGYSVSREKKERFSLILESASTNQTSMYLCASTLGPVYEQYFGPGTRLTVT.

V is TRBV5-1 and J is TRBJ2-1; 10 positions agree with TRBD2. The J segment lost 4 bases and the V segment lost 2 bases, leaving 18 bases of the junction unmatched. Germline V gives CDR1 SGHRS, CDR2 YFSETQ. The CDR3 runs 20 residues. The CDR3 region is CASSLASGSFLGTPYNEQFF. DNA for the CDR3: TGCGCCAGCAGCTTAGCTAGCGGGAGTTTTCTTGGAACCCCTTACAATGAGCAGTTCTTC. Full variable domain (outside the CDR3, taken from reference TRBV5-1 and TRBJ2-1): KAGVTQTPRYLIKTRGQQVTLSCSPISGHRSVSWYQQTPGQGLQFLFEYFSETQRNKGNFPGRFSGRQFSNSRSEMNVSTLELGDSALYLCASSLASGSFLGTPYNEQFFGPGTRLTVL.

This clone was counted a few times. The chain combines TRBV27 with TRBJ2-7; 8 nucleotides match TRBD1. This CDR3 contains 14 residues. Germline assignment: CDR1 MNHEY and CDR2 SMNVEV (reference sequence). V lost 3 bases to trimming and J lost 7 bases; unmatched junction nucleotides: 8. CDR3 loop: CASSFQGAPGEQYF. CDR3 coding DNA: TGTGCCAGCAGTTTTCAGGGGGCCCCTGGTGAGCAGTACTTC.

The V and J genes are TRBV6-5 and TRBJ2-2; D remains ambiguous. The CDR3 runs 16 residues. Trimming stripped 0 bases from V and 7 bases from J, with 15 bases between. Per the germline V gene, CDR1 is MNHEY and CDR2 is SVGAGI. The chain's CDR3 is CASSYSIWTWGGELFF. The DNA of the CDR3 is TGTGCCAGCAGTTACTCTATCTGGACCTGGGGCGGGGAGCTGTTTTTT.

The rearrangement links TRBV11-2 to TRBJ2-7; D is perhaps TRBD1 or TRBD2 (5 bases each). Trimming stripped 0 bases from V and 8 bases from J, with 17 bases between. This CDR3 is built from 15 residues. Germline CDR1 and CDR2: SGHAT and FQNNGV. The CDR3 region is CASSLDISRERKQYF. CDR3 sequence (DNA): TGTGCCAGCAGCTTAGATATTAGCAGGGAGAGGAAGCAGTACTTC.

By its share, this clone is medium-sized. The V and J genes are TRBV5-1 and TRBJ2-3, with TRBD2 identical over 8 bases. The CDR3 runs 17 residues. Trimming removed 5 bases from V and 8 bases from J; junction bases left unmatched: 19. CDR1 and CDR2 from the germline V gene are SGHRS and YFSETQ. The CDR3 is CASRFPGLAGPNGTQYF. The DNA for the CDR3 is TGCGCCAGCAGATTCCCAGGGCTAGCGGGTCCTAACGGTACGCAGTATTTT.

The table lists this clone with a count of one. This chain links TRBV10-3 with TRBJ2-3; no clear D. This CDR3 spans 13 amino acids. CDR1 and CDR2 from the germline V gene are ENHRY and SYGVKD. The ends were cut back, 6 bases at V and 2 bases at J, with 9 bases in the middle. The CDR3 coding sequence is TGTGCCATCAGGGGGTCTGACACAGATACGCAGTATTTT. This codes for CAIRGSDTDTQYF.

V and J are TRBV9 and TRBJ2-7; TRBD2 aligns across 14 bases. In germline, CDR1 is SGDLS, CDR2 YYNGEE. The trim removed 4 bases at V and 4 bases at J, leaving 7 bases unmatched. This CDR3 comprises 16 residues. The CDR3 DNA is TGTGCCAGCAGCCTCGGGACTAGCGGGAGTATATACGAGCAGTACTTC. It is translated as CASSLGTSGSIYEQYF.

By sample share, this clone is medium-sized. The CDR3 DNA reads TGTGCCAGCAGCGCGACCTGGGGGACAGGGGGCGCGCAAACTGAAGCTTTCTTT. This codes for CASSATWGTGGAQTEAFF. The rearrangement uses TRBV9 and TRBJ1-1, with 12 positions matching TRBD1. The CDR3 covers 18 residues. J gave up 5 bases and V 3 bases, and 14 bases lay outside the gene matches. Per germline, CDR1 SGDLS and CDR2 YYNGEE.

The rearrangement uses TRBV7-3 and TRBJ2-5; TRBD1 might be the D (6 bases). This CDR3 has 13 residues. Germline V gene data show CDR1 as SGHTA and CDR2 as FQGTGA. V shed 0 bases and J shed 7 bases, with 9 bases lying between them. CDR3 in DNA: TGTGCCAGCAGCTTAACGCAAGGGGGGACCCAGTACTTC. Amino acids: CASSLTQGGTQYF.

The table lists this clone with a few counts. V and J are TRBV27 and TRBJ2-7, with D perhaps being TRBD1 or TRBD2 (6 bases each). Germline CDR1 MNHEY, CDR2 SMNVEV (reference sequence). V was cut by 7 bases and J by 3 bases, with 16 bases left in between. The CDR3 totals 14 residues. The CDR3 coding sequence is TGTGCCAGCAAGAACAGGGAGGTAGGCTACGAGCAGTACTTC. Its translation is CASKNREVGYEQYF.

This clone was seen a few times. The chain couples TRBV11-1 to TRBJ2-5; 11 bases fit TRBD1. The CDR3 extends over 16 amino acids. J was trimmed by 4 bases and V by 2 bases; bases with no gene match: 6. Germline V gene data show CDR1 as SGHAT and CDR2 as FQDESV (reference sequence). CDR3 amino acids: CASSLMDRGLRETQYF. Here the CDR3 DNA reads TGTGCCAGCAGCTTAATGGACAGGGGGCTCAGAGAGACCCAGTACTTC.

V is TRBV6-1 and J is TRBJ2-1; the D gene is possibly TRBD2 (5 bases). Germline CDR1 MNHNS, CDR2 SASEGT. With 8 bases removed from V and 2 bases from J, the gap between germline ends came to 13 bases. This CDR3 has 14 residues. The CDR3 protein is CASGSPNTYNEQFF. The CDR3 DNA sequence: TGTGCCAGCGGGAGTCCAAATACCTACAATGAGCAGTTCTTC.

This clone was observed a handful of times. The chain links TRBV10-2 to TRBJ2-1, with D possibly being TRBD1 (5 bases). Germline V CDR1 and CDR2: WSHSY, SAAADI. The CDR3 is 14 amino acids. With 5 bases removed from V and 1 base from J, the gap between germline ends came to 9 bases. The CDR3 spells CASSTQGSYNEQFF. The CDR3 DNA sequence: TGCGCCAGCAGTACTCAGGGATCCTACAATGAGCAGTTCTTC.

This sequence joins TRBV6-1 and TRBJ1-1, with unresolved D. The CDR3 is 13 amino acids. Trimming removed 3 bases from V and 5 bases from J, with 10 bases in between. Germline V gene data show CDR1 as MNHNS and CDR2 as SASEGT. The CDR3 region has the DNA TGTGCCAGCAGTGACTCCGTCGTGACTGAAGCTTTCTTT. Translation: CASSDSVVTEAFF.

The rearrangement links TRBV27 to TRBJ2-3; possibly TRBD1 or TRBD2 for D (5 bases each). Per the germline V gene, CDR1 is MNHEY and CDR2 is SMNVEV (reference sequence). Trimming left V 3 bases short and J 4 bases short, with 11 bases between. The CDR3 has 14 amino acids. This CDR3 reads CASSLGTIPDTQYF. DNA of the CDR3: TGTGCCAGCAGTTTGGGGACCATCCCAGATACGCAGTATTTT.

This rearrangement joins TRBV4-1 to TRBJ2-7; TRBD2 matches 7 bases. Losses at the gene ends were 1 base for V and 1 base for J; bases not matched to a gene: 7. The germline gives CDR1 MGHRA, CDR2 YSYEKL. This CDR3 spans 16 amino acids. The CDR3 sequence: CASSQVSGGSSYEQYF. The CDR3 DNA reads TGCGCCAGCAGCCAAGTCAGTGGCGGGAGTTCCTACGAGCAGTACTTC.

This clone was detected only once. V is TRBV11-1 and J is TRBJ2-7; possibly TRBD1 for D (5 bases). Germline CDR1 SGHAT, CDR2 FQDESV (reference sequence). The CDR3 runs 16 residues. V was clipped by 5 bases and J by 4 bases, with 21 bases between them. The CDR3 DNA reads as TGTGCCAGCAGCCCGTATTACACCATAGGGGAATACGAGCAGTACTTC. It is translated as CASSPYYTIGEYEQYF.